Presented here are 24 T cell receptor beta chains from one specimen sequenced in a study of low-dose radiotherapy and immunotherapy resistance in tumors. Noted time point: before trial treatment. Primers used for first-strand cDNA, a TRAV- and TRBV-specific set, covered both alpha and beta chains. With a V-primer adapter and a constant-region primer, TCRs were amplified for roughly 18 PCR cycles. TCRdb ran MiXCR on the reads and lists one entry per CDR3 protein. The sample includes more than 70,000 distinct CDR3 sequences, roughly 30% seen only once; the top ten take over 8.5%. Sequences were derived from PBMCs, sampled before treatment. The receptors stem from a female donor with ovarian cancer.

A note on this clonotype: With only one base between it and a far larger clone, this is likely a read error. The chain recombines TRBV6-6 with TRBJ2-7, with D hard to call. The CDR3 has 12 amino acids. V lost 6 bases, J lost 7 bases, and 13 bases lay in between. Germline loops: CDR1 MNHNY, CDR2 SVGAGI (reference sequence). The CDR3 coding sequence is TGTGCCAGCAGGACAAAAATTAATGAGCAGTACTTC. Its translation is CASRTKINEQYF.

In DNA, the CDR3 is TGCAGTGTCCCCACCGGGTCGGGCTACGAGCAGTACTTC. This codes for CSVPTGSGYEQYF. V gene TRBV20-1 combines with J gene TRBJ2-7; D ambiguous. The CDR3 has 13 amino acids. Germline V CDR1 and CDR2: DFQATT, SNEGSKA (reference sequence). Trimming took off 7 bases at V and 3 bases at J, with 16 bases between the two ends.

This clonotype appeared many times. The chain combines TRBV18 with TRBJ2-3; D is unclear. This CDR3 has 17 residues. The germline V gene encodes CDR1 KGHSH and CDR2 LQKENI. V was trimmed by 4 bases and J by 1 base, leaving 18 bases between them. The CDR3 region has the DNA TGTGCCAGCTCACTAGAAGGCAGGCCCGCCCGCACAGATACGCAGTATTTT. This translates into CASSLEGRPARTDTQYF.

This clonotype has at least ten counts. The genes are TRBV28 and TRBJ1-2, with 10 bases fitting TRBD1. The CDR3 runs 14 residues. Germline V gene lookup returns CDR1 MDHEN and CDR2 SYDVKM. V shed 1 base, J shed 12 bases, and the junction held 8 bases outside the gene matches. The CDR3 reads CASSLFRDRGVHTF. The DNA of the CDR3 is TGTGCCAGCAGTTTATTCCGGGACAGGGGAGTGCACACCTTC.

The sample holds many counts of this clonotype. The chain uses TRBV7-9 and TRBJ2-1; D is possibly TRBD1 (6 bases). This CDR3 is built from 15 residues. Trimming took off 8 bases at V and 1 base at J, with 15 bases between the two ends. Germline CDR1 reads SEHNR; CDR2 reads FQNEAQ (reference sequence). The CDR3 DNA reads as TGTGCCAGCGCGGTGGGGGCCCAATCCTACAATGAGCAGTTCTTC. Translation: CASAVGAQSYNEQFF. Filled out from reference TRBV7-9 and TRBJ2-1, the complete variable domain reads DTGVSQNPRHKITKRGQNVTFRCDPISEHNRLYWYRQTLGQGPEFLTYFQNEAQLEKSRLLSDRFSAERPKGSFSTLEIQRTEQGDSAMYLCASAVGAQSYNEQFFGPGTRLTVL.

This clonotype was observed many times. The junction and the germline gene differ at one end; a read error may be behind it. The CDR3 loop reads CASSQEGGSYNEQFF. The CDR3 nucleotides are TGTGCCAGCAGCCAAGAGGGGGGATCCTACAATGAGCAGTTCTTC. The rearrangement uses TRBV5-1 and TRBJ2-1; D is tentatively TRBD1 or TRBD2 (6 bases each). The CDR3 length is 15 residues. Per germline, CDR1 SGHRS and CDR2 YFSETQ.

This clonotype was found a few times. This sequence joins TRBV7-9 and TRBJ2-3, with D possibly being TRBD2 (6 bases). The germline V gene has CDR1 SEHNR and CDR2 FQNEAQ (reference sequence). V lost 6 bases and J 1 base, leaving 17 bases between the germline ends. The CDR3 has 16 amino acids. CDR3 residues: CASSRRLDRRTDTQYF. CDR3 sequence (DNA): TGTGCCAGCAGTCGACGACTAGATAGACGCACAGATACGCAGTATTTT.

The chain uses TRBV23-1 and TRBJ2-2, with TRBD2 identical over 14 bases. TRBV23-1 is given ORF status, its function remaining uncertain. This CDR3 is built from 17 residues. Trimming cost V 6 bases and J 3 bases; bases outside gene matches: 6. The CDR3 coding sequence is TGCGCCAGCAGATCGACTAGCGGGGGGGCTCACACCGGGGAGCTGTTTTTT. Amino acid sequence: CASRSTSGGAHTGELFF.

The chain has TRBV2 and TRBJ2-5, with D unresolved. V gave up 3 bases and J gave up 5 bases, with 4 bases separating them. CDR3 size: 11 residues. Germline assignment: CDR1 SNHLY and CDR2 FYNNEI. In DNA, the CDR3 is TGTGCCAGCAGTGAGTGGGAGACCCAGTACTTC. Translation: CASSEWETQYF.

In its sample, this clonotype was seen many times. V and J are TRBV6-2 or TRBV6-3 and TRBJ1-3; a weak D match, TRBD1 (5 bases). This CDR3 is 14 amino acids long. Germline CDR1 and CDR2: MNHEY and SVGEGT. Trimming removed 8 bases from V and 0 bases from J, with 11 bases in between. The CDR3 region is CASAQGNSGNTIYF. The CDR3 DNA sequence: TGTGCCAGCGCTCAGGGTAACTCTGGAAACACCATATATTTT.

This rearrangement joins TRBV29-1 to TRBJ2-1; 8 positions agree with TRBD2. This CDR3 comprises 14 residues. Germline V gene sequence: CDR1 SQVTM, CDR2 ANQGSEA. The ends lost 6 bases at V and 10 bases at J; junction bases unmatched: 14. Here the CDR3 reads CSVEIRSPGGEQFF. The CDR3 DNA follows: TGCAGCGTCGAAATCCGGTCGCCGGGGGGGGAGCAGTTCTTC.

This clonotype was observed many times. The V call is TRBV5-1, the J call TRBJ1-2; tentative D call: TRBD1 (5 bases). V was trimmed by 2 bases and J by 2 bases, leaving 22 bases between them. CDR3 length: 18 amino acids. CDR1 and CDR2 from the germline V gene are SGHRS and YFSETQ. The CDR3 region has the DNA TGCGCCAGCAGCTTCCTGGGGGGTTTAGGGCGGATCAACTATGGCTACACCTTC. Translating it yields CASSFLGGLGRINYGYTF.

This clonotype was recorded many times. Here the CDR3 reads CASSPGTSDRTQYF. CDR3 DNA: TGTGCCAGCTCACCCGGGACTAGCGATCGGACCCAGTACTTC. The V and J genes are TRBV18 and TRBJ2-5; 10 nucleotides line up with TRBD2. Germline V gene lookup returns CDR1 KGHSH and CDR2 LQKENI. The CDR3 is 14 amino acids. The V and J ends lost 3 bases and 7 bases, in that order; junction bases with no gene match: 5.

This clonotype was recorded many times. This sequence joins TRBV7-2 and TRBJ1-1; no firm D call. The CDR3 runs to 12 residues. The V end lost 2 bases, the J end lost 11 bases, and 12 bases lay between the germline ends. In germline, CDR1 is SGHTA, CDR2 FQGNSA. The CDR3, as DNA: TGTGCCAGCAGCTTAAGCCGACGGGAGGCTTTCTTT. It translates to CASSLSRREAFF.

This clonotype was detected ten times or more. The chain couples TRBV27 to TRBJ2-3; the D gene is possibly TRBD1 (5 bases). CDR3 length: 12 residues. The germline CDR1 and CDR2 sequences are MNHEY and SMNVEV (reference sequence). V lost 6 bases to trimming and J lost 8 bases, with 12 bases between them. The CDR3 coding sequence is TGTGCCAGCAGAACAGGTGTGGGTACGCAGTATTTT. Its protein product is CASRTGVGTQYF.

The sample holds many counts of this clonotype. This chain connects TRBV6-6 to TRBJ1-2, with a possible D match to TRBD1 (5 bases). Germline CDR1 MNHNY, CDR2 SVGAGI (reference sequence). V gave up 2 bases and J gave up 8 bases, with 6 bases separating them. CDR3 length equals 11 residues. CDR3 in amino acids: CASSYRDGYTF. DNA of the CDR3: TGTGCCAGCAGTTACAGGGACGGCTACACCTTC.

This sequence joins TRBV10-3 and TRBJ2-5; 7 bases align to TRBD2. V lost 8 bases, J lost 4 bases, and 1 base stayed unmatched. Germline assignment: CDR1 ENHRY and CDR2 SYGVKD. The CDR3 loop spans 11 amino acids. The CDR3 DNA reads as TGTGCCATCGGGGGGGGAGAGACCCAGTACTTC. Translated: CAIGGGETQYF.

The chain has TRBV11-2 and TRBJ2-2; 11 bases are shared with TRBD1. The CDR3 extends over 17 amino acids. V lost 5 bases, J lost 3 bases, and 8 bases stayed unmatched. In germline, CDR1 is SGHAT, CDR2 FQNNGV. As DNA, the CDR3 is TGTGCCAGCAGCCGGGACAGGGGGTTCGGAGACACCGGGGAGCTGTTTTTT. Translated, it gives CASSRDRGFGDTGELFF.

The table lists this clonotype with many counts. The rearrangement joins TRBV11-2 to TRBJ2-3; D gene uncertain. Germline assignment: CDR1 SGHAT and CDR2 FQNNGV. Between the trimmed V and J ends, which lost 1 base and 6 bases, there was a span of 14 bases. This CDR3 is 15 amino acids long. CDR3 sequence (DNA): TGTGCCAGCAGCTTAGCTCGTCCCGGTGTGGATACGCAGTATTTT. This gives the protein CASSLARPGVDTQYF.

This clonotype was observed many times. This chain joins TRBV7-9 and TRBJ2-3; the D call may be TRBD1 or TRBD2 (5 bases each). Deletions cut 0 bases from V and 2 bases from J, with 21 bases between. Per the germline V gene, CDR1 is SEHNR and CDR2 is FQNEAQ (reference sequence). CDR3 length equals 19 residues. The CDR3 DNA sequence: TGTGCCAGCAGCTTAGCGGGGCCCCTCGCGGGCCCGAACACAGATACGCAGTATTTT. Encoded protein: CASSLAGPLAGPNTDTQYF. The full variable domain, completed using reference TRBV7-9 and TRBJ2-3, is DTGVSQNPRHKITKRGQNVTFRCDPISEHNRLYWYRQTLGQGPEFLTYFQNEAQLEKSRLLSDRFSAERPKGSFSTLEIQRTEQGDSAMYLCASSLAGPLAGPNTDTQYFGPGTRLTVL.

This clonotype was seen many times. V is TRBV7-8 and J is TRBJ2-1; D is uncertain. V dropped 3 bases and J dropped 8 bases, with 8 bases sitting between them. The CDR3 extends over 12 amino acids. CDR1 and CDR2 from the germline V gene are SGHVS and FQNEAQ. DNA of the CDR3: TGTGCCAGCAGCTTGGCCGGGCATGAGCAGTTCTTC. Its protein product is CASSLAGHEQFF.

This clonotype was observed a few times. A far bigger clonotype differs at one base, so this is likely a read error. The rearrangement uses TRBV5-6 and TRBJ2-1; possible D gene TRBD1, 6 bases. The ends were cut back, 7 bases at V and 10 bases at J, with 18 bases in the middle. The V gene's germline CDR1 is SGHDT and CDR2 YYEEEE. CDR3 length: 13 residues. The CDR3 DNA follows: TGTGCCAGCGGACGCAGGGGATACTACGAGCAGTTCTTC. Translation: CASGRRGYYEQFF.

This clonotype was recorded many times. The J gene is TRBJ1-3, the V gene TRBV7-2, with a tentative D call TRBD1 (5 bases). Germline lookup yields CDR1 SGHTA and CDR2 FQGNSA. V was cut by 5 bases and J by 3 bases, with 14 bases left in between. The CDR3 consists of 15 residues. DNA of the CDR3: TGTGCCAGCAGCAGGGCCGGGGGGGGTGGAAACACCATATATTTT. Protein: CASSRAGGGGNTIYF.

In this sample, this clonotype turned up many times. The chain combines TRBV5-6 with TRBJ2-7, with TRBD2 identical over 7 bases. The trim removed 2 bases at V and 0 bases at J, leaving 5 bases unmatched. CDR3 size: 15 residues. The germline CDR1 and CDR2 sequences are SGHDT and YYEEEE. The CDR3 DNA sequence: TGTGCCAGCAGCTTTGGGACTAAGGGCTCCTACGAGCAGTACTTC. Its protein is CASSFGTKGSYEQYF.